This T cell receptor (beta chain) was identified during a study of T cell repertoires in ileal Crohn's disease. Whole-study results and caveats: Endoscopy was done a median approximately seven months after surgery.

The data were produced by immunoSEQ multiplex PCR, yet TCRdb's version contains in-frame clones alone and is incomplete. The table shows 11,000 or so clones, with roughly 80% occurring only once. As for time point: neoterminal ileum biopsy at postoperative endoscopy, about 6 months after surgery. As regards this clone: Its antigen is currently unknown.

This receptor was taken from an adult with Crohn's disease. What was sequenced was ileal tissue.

CDR3 in DNA: TGTGCCAGCAGCGACACACCGCAGGGGGCGAGGGGGTCAGATACGCAGTATTTT. It encodes CASSDTPQGARGSDTQYF. The chain joins TRBV2 to TRBJ2-3, with TRBD1 matching over 8 bases. The germline V gene encodes CDR1 SNHLY and CDR2 FYNNEI. The CDR3 contains 18 residues. V shed 6 bases, J shed 4 bases, and the junction held 18 bases outside the gene matches.